This T cell receptor (beta chain) derives from a study of blood T cell repertoires in COVID-19. Study context: Acute and convalescent COVID-19 specimens originated in the United States, Italy and Spain. PBMCs, B-cell-depleted T cells, or T cells were the source of the cDNA or gDNA that made up the material.

Cohorts were assigned according to the clinical history that participants reported. Methods used by the authors: Reference gene primers were amplified, and this amplification served to estimate nucleated cell counts. The table came from immunoSEQ multiplex PCR; TCRdb's copy has only in-frame clones and leaves some out. For V, J and clone size, that table is used; D and trimming come from the DNA. The table records about 400,000 clones, roughly 88% of them present only once. CDR1 is SNHLY and CDR2 is FYNNEI in the germline V gene. CDR3 length equals 15 residues. Trimming left V 4 bases short and J 2 bases short, with 13 bases between.

The sequence came from a woman aged 40-49 years with acute COVID-19. This sequence joins TRBV2 and TRBJ2-3; D possibly corresponds to TRBD2 (5 bases). The sequenced sample consisted of PBMCs or T cells enriched from blood (not recorded which). The CDR3 protein is CASSVGSTFTDTQYF. The CDR3 coding sequence is TGTGCCAGCAGTGTGGGGAGTACTTTCACAGATACGCAGTATTTT.